This TCR beta chain appears in the sequencing data of a study of blood T cell repertoires in COVID-19. Study summary: Acute and convalescent COVID-19 samples came from the United States, Italy and Spain.

In the study's own analysis: Counts of nucleated cells, estimated from reference gene primer amplification, were obtained. Assay: immunoSEQ multiplex PCR; the TCRdb copy retains only in-frame clones and omits some. The V and J calls and clone size are taken from that table; D and trimming were inferred from the DNA. The sample yields around 260,000 clones, around 90% seen once. The TCR was taken from a woman in her thirties or forties who had recovered from COVID-19. The source material was peripheral blood.

The CDR3 nucleotides read TGTGCCAGCAGACCGACCGGGACACCTTCCTACGAGCAGTACTTC. Protein product: CASRPTGTPSYEQYF. The chain carries TRBV28 and TRBJ2-7, with D tentatively TRBD1 (6 bases). Germline CDR1 MDHEN, CDR2 SYDVKM. This CDR3 contains 15 residues. Trimming took off 6 bases at V and 1 base at J, with 16 bases between the two ends.